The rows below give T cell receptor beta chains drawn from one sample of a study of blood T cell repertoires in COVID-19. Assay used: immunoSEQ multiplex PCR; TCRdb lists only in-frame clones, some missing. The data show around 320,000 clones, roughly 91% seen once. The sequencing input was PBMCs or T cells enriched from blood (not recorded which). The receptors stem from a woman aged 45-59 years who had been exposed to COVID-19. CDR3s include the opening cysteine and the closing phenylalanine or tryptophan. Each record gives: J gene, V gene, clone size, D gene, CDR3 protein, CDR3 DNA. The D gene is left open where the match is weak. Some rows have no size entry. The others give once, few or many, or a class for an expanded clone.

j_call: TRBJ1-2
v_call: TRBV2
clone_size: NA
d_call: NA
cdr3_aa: CASRVEVQDSYYGYTF
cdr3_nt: TGTGCCAGCAGGGTTGAAGTTCAGGACAGTTACTATGGCTACACCTTC

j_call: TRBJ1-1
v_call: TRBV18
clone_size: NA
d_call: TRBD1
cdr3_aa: CASSPKTGGGTEAFF
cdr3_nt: TGTGCCAGCTCACCAAAGACAGGGGGCGGCACTGAAGCTTTCTTT

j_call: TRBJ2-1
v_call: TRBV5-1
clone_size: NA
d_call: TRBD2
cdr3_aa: CASSPLAGGFDEQFF
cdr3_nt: TGCGCCAGCAGCCCTTTGGCGGGGGGGTTTGATGAGCAGTTCTTC

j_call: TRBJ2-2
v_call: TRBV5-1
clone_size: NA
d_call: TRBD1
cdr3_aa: CASRLRDRDTGELFF
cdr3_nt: TGCGCCAGCAGGTTGAGGGACAGGGACACCGGGGAGCTGTTTTTT

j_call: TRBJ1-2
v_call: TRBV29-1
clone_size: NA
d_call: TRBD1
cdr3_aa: CSVNLGGGSNYGYTF
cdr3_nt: TGCAGCGTCAATCTCGGAGGGGGCAGTAACTATGGCTACACCTTC

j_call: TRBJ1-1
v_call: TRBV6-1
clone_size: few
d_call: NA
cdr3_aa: CASSEFGGIGSTEAFF
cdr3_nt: TGTGCCAGCAGTGAATTTGGCGGGATAGGGAGCACTGAAGCTTTCTTT

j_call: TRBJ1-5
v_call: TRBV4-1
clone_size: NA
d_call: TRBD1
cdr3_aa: CASSQDTGGAQPQHF
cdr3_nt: TGCGCCAGCAGCCAAGATACAGGGGGCGCACAGCCCCAGCATTTT

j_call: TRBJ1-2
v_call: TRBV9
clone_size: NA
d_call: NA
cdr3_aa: CASSPSPIGEGYTF
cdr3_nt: TGTGCCAGCAGTCCTTCCCCAATTGGAGAAGGCTACACCTTC

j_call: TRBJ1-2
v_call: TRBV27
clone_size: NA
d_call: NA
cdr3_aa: CASSLSRGLIYGYTF
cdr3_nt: TGTGCCAGCAGTTTAAGCAGGGGCTTAATATATGGCTACACCTTC

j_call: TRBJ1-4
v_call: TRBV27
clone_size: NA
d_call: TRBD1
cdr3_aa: CASSLFGTGRLFF
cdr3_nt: TGTGCCAGCAGTTTATTCGGGACAGGGAGGCTGTTTTTT

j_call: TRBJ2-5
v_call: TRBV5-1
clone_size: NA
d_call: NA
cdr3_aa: CASRLVGDGLETQYF
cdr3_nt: TGCGCCAGCAGATTGGTAGGGGATGGATTGGAGACCCAGTACTTC

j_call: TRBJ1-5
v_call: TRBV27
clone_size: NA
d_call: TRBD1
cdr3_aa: CASSLWSGTGSNQPQHF
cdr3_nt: TGTGCCAGCAGTTTATGGTCCGGGACAGGGAGCAATCAGCCCCAGCATTTT

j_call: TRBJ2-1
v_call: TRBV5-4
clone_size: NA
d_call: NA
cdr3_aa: CASSPEEYNEQFF
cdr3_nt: TGTGCCAGCAGCCCCGAGGAGTACAATGAGCAGTTCTTC

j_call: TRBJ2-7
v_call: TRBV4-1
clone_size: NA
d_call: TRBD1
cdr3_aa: CASRPDRASMNEQYF
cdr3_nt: TGCGCCAGCAGACCCGACAGGGCCTCTATGAACGAGCAGTACTTC

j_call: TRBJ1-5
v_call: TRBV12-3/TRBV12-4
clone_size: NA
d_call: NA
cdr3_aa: CASSLGSQPQHF
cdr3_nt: TGTGCCAGCAGTTTGGGGAGTCAGCCCCAGCATTTT

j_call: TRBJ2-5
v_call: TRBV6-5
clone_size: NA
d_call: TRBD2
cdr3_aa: CASSWSGGPQETQYF
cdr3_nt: TGTGCCAGCAGTTGGAGCGGGGGGCCCCAAGAGACCCAGTACTTC

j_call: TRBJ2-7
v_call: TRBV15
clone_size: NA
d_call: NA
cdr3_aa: CATSRDPGTYEQYF
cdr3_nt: TGTGCCACCAGCAGAGACCCAGGGACCTACGAGCAGTACTTC

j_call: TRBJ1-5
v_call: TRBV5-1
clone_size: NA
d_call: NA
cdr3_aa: CASSLSGMSNQPQHF
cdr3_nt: TGCGCCAGCAGCTTGTCGGGGATGAGCAATCAGCCCCAGCATTTT

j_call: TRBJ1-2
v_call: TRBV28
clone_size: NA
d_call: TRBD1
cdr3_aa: CASRLEYRGVIGYTF
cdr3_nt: TGTGCCAGCAGACTTGAGTACAGGGGAGTGATTGGCTACACCTTC

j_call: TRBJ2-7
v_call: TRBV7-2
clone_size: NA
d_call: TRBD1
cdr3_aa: CASSTEAGGKYEQYF
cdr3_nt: TGTGCCAGCAGTACTGAAGCAGGGGGCAAATACGAGCAGTACTTC

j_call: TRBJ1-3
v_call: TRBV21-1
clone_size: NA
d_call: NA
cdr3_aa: CASRKGRNTIYF
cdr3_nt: TGTGCCAGTAGGAAGGGGAGAAACACCATATATTTT

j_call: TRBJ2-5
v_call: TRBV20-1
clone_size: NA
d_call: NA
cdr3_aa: CSARFGQTQYF
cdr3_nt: TGCAGTGCTAGATTTGGCCAGACCCAGTACTTC

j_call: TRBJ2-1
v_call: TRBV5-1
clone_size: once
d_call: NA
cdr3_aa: CASSQNPGGNEQFF
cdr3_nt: TGCGCCAGCAGCCAAAATCCAGGAGGCAATGAGCAGTTCTTC

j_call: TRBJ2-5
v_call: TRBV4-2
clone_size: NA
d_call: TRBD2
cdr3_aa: CASSQDDRGGETQYF
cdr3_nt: TGTGCCAGCAGCCAAGATGACCGGGGAGGGGAGACCCAGTACTTC

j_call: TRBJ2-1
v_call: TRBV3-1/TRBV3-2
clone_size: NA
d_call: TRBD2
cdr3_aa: CASRAHGSGGAFNEQFF
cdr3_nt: TGTGCCAGCAGAGCCCACGGTAGCGGGGGGGCTTTCAATGAGCAGTTCTTC

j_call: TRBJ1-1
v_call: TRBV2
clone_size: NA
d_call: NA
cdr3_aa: CASFTSPGAEAFF
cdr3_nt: TGTGCCAGTTTTACTTCTCCGGGAGCTGAAGCTTTCTTT

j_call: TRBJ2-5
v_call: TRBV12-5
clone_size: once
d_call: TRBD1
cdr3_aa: CASGLGTGGQETQYF
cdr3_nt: TGTGCTAGTGGTTTGGGGACAGGGGGCCAAGAGACCCAGTACTTC

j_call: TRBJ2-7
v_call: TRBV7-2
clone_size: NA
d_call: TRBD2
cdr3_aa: CASSLWVSGGAYEQYF
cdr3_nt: TGTGCCAGCAGCTTATGGGTTAGCGGGGGGGCCTACGAGCAGTACTTC

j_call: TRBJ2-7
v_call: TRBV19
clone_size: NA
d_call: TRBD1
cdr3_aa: CASTLPSVPGQGLYEQYF
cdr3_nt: TGTGCCAGTACCTTACCTTCCGTTCCGGGACAGGGGTTATACGAGCAGTACTTC

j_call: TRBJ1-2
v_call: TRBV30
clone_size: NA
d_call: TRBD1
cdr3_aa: CAWSVQGADYGYTF
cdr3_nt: TGTGCCTGGAGTGTACAGGGGGCCGACTATGGCTACACCTTC

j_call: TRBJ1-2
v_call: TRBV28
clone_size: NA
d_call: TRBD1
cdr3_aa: CASSLDRGRRGYTF
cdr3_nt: TGTGCCAGCAGTTTAGACAGGGGGAGACGGGGCTACACCTTC

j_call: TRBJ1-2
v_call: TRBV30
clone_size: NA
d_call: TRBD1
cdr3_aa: CAWSVFPGQGYYGYTF
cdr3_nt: TGTGCCTGGAGTGTTTTTCCAGGACAGGGCTACTATGGCTACACCTTC

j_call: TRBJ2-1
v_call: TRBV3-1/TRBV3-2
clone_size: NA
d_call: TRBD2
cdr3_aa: CASSPWGGYNEQFF
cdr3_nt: TGTGCCAGCAGCCCTTGGGGGGGCTACAATGAGCAGTTCTTC

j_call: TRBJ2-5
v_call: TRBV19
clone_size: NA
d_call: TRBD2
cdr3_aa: CASQNVRRGYQETQYF
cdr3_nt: TGTGCCAGCCAGAACGTTCGGCGGGGGTACCAAGAGACCCAGTACTTC

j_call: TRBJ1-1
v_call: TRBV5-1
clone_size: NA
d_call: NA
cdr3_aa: CASSLGDYYTEAFF
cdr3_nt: TGCGCCAGCAGCTTGGGGGACTACTACACTGAAGCTTTCTTT

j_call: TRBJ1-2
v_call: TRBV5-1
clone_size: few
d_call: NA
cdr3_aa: CASSLDRLANYGYTF
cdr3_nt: TGCGCCAGCAGCTTGGACAGGTTAGCTAACTATGGCTACACCTTC

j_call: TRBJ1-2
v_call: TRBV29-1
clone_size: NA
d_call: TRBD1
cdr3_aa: CSVAGQGAIGYTF
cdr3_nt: TGCAGCGTCGCGGGACAGGGGGCCATTGGCTACACCTTC

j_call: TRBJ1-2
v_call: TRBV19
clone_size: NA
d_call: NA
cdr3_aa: CASSPFRYGYTF
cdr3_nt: TGTGCCAGTAGTCCCTTCAGATATGGCTACACCTTC

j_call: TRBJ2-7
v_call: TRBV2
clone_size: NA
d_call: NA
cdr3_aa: CASSLVQVEQYF
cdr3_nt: TGTGCCAGCAGCCTCGTACAGGTCGAGCAGTACTTC

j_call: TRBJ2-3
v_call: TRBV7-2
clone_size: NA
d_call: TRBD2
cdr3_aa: CASSLRGGGTTDTQYF
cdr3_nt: TGTGCCAGCAGCTTAAGAGGCGGGGGAACCACAGATACGCAGTATTTT

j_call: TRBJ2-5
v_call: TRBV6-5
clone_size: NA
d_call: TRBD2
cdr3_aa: CASRPSGGRGETQYF
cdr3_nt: TGTGCCAGCAGACCTAGCGGGGGGCGAGGCGAGACCCAGTACTTC

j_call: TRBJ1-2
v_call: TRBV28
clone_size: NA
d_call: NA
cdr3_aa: CASSFRGGYTF
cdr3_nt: TGTGCCAGCAGTTTCAGGGGTGGCTACACCTTC

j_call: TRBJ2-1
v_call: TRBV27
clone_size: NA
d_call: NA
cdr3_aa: CASREETDPTYNEQFF
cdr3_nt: TGTGCCAGCAGGGAAGAGACAGACCCTACATACAATGAGCAGTTCTTC

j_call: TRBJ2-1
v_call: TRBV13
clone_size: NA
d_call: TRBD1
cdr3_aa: CASSPDRGYGEQFF
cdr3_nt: TGTGCCAGCAGCCCGGACAGGGGGTACGGTGAGCAGTTCTTC

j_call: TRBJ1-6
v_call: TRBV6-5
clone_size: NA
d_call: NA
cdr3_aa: CASSTRGVSPLHF
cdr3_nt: TGTGCCAGCAGTACCCGGGGGGTCTCACCCCTCCACTTT

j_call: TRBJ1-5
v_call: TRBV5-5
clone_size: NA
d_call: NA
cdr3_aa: CASSLVGQYSNQPQHF
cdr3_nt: TGTGCCAGCAGCTTGGTGGGACAATATAGCAATCAGCCCCAGCATTTT

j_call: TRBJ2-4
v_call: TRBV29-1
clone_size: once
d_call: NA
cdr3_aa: CSVLDKNKNIQYF
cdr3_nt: TGCAGCGTGCTGGACAAGAATAAAAACATTCAGTACTTC

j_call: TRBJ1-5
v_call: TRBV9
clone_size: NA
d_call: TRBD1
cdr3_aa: CASSGDREGQPQHF
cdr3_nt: TGTGCCAGCAGCGGGGACAGGGAGGGGCAGCCCCAGCATTTT

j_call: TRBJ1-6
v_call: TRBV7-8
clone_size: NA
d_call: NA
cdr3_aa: CASSLSAGRGSSCNSPLHF
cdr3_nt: TGTGCCAGCAGCCTATCTGCCGGAAGGGGGTCCTCCTGTAATTCACCCCTCCACTTT

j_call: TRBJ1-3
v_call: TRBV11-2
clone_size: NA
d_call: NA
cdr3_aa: CASSQPIRGDPSGNTIYF
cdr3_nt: TGTGCCAGCAGCCAACCTATACGCGGGGACCCCTCTGGAAACACCATATATTTT

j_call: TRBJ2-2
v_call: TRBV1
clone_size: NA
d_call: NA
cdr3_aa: CTSSQDQGRDFRPGELFF
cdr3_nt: TGCACCAGCAGCCAAGATCAGGGCAGGGACTTTCGTCCCGGGGAGCTGTTTTTT

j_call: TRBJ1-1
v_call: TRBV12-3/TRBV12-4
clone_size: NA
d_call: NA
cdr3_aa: CASSLNRATEAFF
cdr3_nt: TGTGCCAGCAGTTTGAACAGGGCCACTGAAGCTTTCTTT

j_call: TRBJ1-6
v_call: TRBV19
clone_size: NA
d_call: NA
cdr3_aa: CASSILGADNSPLHF
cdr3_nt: TGTGCCAGTAGTATCTTGGGGGCCGATAATTCACCCCTCCACTTT